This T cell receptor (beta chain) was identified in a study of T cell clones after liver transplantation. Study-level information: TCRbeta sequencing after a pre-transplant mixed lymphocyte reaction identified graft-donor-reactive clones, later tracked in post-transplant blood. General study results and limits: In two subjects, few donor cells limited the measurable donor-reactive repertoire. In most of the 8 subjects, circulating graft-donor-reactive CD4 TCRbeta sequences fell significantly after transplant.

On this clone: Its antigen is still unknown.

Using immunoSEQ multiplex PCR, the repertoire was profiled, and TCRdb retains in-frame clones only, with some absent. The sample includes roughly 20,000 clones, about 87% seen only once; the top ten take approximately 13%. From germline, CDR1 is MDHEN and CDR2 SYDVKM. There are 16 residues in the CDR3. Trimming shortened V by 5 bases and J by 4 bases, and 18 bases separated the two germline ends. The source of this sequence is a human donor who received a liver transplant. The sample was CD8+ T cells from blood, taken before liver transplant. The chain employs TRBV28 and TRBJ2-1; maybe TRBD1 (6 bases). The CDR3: CASSPTPTGLYNEQFF. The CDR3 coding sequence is TGTGCCAGCAGTCCAACACCGACAGGCCTGTACAATGAGCAGTTCTTC.